This record looks at one T cell receptor (beta chain) sequence and its context. Its target is unknown. The sample is drawn from a study of shared clonotypes between healthy human individuals. Study overall: Per-donor plates numbered three CD4 naive, three CD4 memory, two CD8 naive and one CD8 memory.

This CDR3 contains 13 residues. Germline assignment: CDR1 MNHNY and CDR2 SVGAGI (reference sequence). The ends were cut back, 6 bases at V and 9 bases at J, with 18 bases in the middle. Genomic DNA per cell subset filled all wells of several immunoSEQ plates. The protocol was immunoSEQ multiplex PCR, while the TCRdb copy is restricted to in-frame clones and leaves out a portion. In the table there are approximately 1,500,000 clones, roughly 96% of which are singletons. Subsets obtained from CD4+ cells comprised CD45RA+ naive and CD45RA-negative memory cells. Whole-study findings and limits: Compared with clonotypes that all four donors shared, non-shared clonotypes had lower generation probabilities.

Sequences were obtained from naive CD4+ T cells sorted from blood. Subset defined: CD45RA+ positively selected. This TCR derives from a man in his thirties or forties in good health. The chain carries TRBV6-6 and TRBJ2-7, with a weak D call TRBD2 (6 bases). The CDR3 loop reads CASRTPGGGGQYF. The CDR3, as DNA: TGTGCCAGCAGAACCCCCGGGGGTGGAGGGCAGTACTTC.